A single sample gave rise to the 10 T cell receptor beta chains below, sequenced in a study of T cell responses to AZD1222 COVID-19 vaccine (dated by TCRdb to the early 2020s). Preparation of the library involved the immunoSEQ multiplex PCR assay. In its TCRdb copy, this immuneACCESS table keeps in-frame sequences only and misses some clones. Where compared with another copy, unresolved V genes explain less than half of these, and the others have no known cause. The sample includes some 150,000 clones, with about 91% observed a single time. Of the sample, roughly 4.4% is held by the ten largest clones. The meaning of the sample's time point label: baseline before first vaccination. The treatment or condition label on this specimen signifies: meningococcal conjugate vaccine given as trial control. The sample consisted of peripheral blood, taken on day 0 of MenACWY control vaccination. All receptors derive from an adult in good health.

The chain joins TRBV2 to TRBJ2-2, with D uncertain. V lost 2 bases and J 6 bases, leaving 10 bases between the germline ends. This CDR3 is built from 14 residues. Per the germline V gene, CDR1 is SNHLY and CDR2 is FYNNEI. CDR3 DNA: TGTGCCAGCAGTGAAACCCGGATATCCGGGGAGCTGTTTTTT. It codes for CASSETRISGELFF. Full variable domain (remainder filled in from reference TRBV2 and TRBJ2-2): EPEVTQTPSHQVTQMGQEVILRCVPISNHLYFYWYRQILGQKVEFLVSFYNNEISEKSEIFDDQFSVERPDGSNFTLKIRSTKLEDSAMYFCASSETRISGELFFGEGSRLTVL.

The V call is TRBV28, the J call TRBJ2-1; TRBD1 agrees at 12 bases. Trimming removed 8 bases from V and 7 bases from J; junction bases left unmatched: 12. This CDR3 comprises 16 residues. Looked up from germline, CDR1 is MDHEN and CDR2 is SYDVKM. For the CDR3, the DNA is TGTGCCAGCGGGAGTGGGGGACAGGGGGCTCGGAATGAGCAGTTCTTC. Protein: CASGSGGQGARNEQFF.

V is TRBV11-2 and J is TRBJ1-1; D remains ambiguous. CDR3 size: 15 residues. V was pared by 2 bases and J by 5 bases, with 15 bases between. Per the germline V gene, CDR1 is SGHAT and CDR2 is FQNNGV. In DNA form, the CDR3 reads TGTGCCAGCAGCTTAACGGACCGAAGAGAGACTGAAGCTTTCTTT. This translates into CASSLTDRRETEAFF.

The chain couples TRBV15 to TRBJ2-5, with TRBD2 identical over 8 bases. The length of the CDR3 is 17 residues. V shed 1 base and J 7 bases; nucleotides not matched to a gene: 14. The germline CDR1 and CDR2 sequences are LNHNV and YYDKDF (reference sequence). Here the CDR3 DNA reads TGTGCCACCAGCAGAGTCCATCGAAGCGGGAGTAGGCCGACCCAGTACTTC. Amino acids: CATSRVHRSGSRPTQYF.

The chain combines TRBV11-2 with TRBJ2-1; the match to TRBD2 covers 8 bases. The CDR3 is 18 residues long. The ends lost 0 bases at V and 4 bases at J; junction bases unmatched: 11. Germline CDR1 reads SGHAT; CDR2 reads FQNNGV. The CDR3 spells CASSLDEFPGRGYNEQFF. The CDR3 nucleotides read TGTGCCAGCAGCTTAGATGAATTCCCCGGGAGGGGGTACAATGAGCAGTTCTTC.

J is TRBJ2-5 and V is TRBV5-1; D is ambiguous. Germline V gives CDR1 SGHRS, CDR2 YFSETQ. The V end was cut by 3 bases, the J end by 1 base, with 7 bases between. The CDR3 is made up of 13 amino acids. In DNA form, the CDR3 reads TGCGCCAGCAGCTCCGCGAGCCAAGAGACCCAGTACTTC. Translated, it gives CASSSASQETQYF.

This chain links TRBV5-1 with TRBJ2-6; D call uncertain. There are 16 residues in the CDR3. The germline V and J ends were trimmed by 2 bases and 0 bases, with 9 bases remaining between them. Germline V CDR1 and CDR2: SGHRS, YFSETQ. Written as DNA, the CDR3 is TGCGCCAGCAGCTTCCCGACGGGCTCTGGGGCCAACGTCCTGACTTTC. Translation gives CASSFPTGSGANVLTF. Looking up the rest from reference TRBV5-1 and TRBJ2-6 gives the full variable domain: KAGVTQTPRYLIKTRGQQVTLSCSPISGHRSVSWYQQTPGQGLQFLFEYFSETQRNKGNFPGRFSGRQFSNSRSEMNVSTLELGDSALYLCASSFPTGSGANVLTFGAGSRLTVL.

The rearrangement joins TRBV4-3 to TRBJ2-1; D possibly corresponds to TRBD2 (6 bases). The germline V gene has CDR1 LGHNA and CDR2 YSLEER. This CDR3 region has 16 residues. V was cut by 4 bases and J by 4 bases, with 17 bases left in between. The CDR3 sequence: CASSPFIGSYYNEQFF. The CDR3 bases are TGCGCCAGCAGCCCTTTTATCGGGAGCTATTACAATGAGCAGTTCTTC.

The chain joins TRBV3-1 (or the pseudogene TRBV3-2) to TRBJ1-2; TRBD1 aligns across 8 bases. The CDR3 sequence is 14 residues long. CDR1 LGHDT and CDR2 YNNKEL come from the germline V gene (reference sequence). V shed 0 bases, J shed 8 bases, and the junction held 5 bases outside the gene matches. The CDR3 sequence is CASSQEPDREGYTF. Written as DNA, the CDR3 is TGTGCCAGCAGCCAAGAGCCGGACAGGGAAGGCTACACCTTC.

The V call is TRBV18, the J call TRBJ1-3; no reliable D call. The germline CDR1 and CDR2 sequences are KGHSH and LQKENI. Trimming left V 2 bases short and J 0 bases short, with 14 bases between. The CDR3 consists of 17 residues. The CDR3, as DNA: TGTGCCAGCTCACCATTTCGGACCGGATTCTCTGGAAACACCATATATTTT. Its protein product is CASSPFRTGFSGNTIYF.